This TCR beta chain was identified during a study of Graves' ophthalmopathy and Graves' hyperthyroidism. Study-level background: Peripheral blood samples were taken at initial diagnosis, before any treatment.

CDR1 is MNHNS and CDR2 is SASEGT in the germline V gene. This CDR3 spans 11 amino acids. V lost 7 bases and J lost 11, with 9 bases in between. Diagnosis used clinical symptoms, serum thyroxine, TRAb, thyroid ultrasound and orbital computed tomography. Amplification targeted the TCR beta CDR3 regions, with RNA transcripts as the source material. HTBI primers served in a first-round RT-PCR, which a second-round multiplex PCR followed. TCRdb called the multiplex PCR reads again in MiXCR, with one record for every CDR3 protein. The sample consists of 150,000 to 200,000 distinct CDR3 sequences, 39% of them appearing once. This clonotype was detected only once.

The chain carries TRBV6-1 and TRBJ1-6; D is ambiguous. The TCR sequence derives from a man aged 30-40 years with Graves' ophthalmopathy. The sample taken for sequencing was peripheral blood. The CDR3 DNA reads TGTGCCAGCAATAACCATCCACCCCTCCACTTT. It yields the protein CASNNHPPLHF.